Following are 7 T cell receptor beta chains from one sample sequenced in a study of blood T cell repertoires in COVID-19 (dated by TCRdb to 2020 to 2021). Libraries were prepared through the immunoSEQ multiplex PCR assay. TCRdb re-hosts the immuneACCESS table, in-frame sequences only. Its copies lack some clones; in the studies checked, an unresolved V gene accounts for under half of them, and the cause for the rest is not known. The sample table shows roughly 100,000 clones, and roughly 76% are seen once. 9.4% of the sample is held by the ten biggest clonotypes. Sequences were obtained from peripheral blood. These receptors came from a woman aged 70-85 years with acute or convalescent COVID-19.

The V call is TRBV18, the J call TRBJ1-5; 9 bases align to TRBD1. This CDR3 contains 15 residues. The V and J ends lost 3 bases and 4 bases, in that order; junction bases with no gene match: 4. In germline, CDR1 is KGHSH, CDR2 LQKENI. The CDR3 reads CASSPGQGRNQPQHF. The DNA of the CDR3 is TGTGCCAGCTCACCGGGACAGGGAAGGAATCAGCCCCAGCATTTT.

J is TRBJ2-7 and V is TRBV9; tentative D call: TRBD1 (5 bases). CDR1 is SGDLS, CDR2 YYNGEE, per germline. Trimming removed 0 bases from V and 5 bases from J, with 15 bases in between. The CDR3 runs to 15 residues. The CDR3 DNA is TGTGCCAGCAGCGTAGACGCCGAACCCAGGGACGAGCAGTACTTC. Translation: CASSVDAEPRDEQYF.

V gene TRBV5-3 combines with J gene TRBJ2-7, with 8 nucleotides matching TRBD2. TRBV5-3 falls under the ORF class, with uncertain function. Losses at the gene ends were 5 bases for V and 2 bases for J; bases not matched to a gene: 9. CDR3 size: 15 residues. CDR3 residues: CARSLTSGSPYEQYF. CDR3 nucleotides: TGTGCCAGAAGTTTAACTAGCGGCTCTCCCTACGAGCAGTACTTC.

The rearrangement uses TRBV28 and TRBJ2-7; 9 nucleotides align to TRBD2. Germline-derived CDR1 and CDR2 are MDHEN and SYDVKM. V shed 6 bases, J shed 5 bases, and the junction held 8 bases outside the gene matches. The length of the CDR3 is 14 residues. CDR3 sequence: CASSQRGGGDEQYF. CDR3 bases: TGTGCCAGCAGCCAACGGGGCGGGGGGGACGAGCAGTACTTC.

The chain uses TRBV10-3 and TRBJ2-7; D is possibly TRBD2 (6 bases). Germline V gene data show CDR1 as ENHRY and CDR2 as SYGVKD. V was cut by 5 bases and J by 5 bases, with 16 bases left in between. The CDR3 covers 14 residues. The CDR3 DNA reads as TGTGCCATCAGTCCCCGGGGCGGGACGAACGAGCAGTACTTC. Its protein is CAISPRGGTNEQYF.

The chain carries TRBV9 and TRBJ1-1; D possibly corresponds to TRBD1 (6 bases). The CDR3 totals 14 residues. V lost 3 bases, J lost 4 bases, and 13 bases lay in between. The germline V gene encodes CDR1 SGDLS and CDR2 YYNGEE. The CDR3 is CASSGLQGSTEAFF. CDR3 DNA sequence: TGTGCCAGCAGCGGACTACAGGGTAGCACTGAAGCTTTCTTT.

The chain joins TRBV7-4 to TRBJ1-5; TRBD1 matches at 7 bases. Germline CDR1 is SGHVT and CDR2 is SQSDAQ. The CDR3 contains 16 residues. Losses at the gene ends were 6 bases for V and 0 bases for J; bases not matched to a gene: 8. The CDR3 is CASRRTTGDSNQPQHF. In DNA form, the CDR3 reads TGTGCCAGCAGAAGGACTACAGGGGATAGCAATCAGCCCCAGCATTTT. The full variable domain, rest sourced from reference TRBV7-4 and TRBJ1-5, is GAGVSQSPRYKVAKRGRDVALRCDSISGHVTLYWYRQTLGQGSEVLTYSQSDAQRDKSGRPSGRFSAERPERSVSTLKIQRTEQGDSAVYLCASRRTTGDSNQPQHFGDGTRLSIL.